In its sample, the clone carrying this TCR beta chain was seen many times. Its specificity is unknown. The sample comes from a study of regulatory T cells in long-lasting Graves disease. General study points: Persistent Graves' patients had lower TCR diversity than newly diagnosed ones.

Time point here: newly diagnosed GD, antithyroid drugs for less than 3 months. The authors made the TCR library using RNA they extracted from PBMCs. CDR3 length equals 14 residues. Looked up from germline, CDR1 is DFQATT and CDR2 is SNEGSKA (reference sequence). V lost 3 bases and J lost 0, with 11 bases in between. Arm-PCR of CDR3 regions with iRepertoire HTBI primers generated TCR beta libraries. TCRdb reprocessed the multiplex PCR reads via MiXCR and lists one record per CDR3 protein. This repertoire shows around 240,000 distinct CDR3 sequences, 15% to 20% found once; its top ten account for 13% to 15%. These data also formed part of another study, on T cells in Graves' hyperthyroidism and ophthalmopathy. This second study notes: HTBI primers were used for first-round RT-PCR of the TCR CDR3.

This chain connects TRBV20-1 to TRBJ1-1; tentatively, D is TRBD1 (5 bases). Sample: peripheral blood mononuclear cells (PBMCs), taken at new diagnosis, from a patient treated with antithyroid drugs. The receptor comes from a woman aged 25-40 years with Graves disease. CDR3 DNA: TGCAGTGCTAGCCCGCAGGGTATGAACACTGAAGCTTTCTTT. It is translated as CSASPQGMNTEAFF.